The clone carrying this T cell receptor beta chain showed up many times. As yet, its antigen is unknown. Amplification of TCR alpha and beta CDR3 regions from RNA used iRepertoire nested multiplex PCR. For one-step reverse transcription and amplification, roughly 85-450 ng of tissue mRNA or PBMC total RNA was used. Via MiXCR, TCRdb re-called the multiplex PCR reads, giving one row per CDR3 protein. The sample shows about 44,000 distinct CDR3 sequences, 20% to 25% of them seen only once. Germline loops: CDR1 MNHNS, CDR2 SASEGT. The CDR3 has 15 amino acids. Trimming removed 0 bases at V and 0 bases at J, with 3 bases between. This record comes from a study of glioma-infiltrating T cells. Points from the study as a whole: Tissue and blood shared very few CDR3 sequences. Above-expected tissue-blood divergence occurred in all gliomas, most in low-grade ones.

Sequenced input: glioma tissue, nonneoplastic brain tissue, or PBMCs (not recorded which). The J gene is TRBJ2-6, the V gene TRBV6-1; no clear D gene. The clonotype comes from a human donor with low-grade glioma or glioblastoma, undergoing nonglioma brain surgery, or in good health (not recorded which). CDR3 DNA sequence: TGTGCCAGCAGTGAAGCCCACTCTGGGGCCAACGTCCTGACTTTC. This gives the protein CASSEAHSGANVLTF.